Described below is a single TCR beta chain sequence and its context. The V gene lost 7 bases and the J gene lost 0 bases, with 13 bases spanning the gap. Germline CDR1 reads SQVTM; CDR2 reads ANQGSEA. The CDR3 extends over 14 amino acids. The sample originates from a study of control samples from healthy donors and cancer patients. The method was immunoSEQ multiplex PCR; TCRdb's version includes in-frame clones alone and lacks a portion of them. Altogether roughly 130,000 clones are present, 91% being singletons, with the ten largest covering around 8.1%. The V gene is TRBV29-1, the J gene TRBJ2-4; D remains unclear. The TCR sequence derives from a man between 18 and 29 years old in good health. The sequenced sample was blood. The CDR3: CSAAPRLAKNIQYF. The CDR3 nucleotides read TGCAGCGCCGCGCCCCGACTAGCCAAAAACATTCAGTACTTC. Combining the CDR3 with reference TRBV29-1 and TRBJ2-4 gives the whole variable domain SAVISQKPSRDICQRGTSLTIQCQVDSQVTMMFWYRQQPGQSLTLIATANQGSEATYESGFVIDKFPISRPNLTFSTLTVSNMSPEDSSIYLCSAAPRLAKNIQYFGAGTRLSVL.